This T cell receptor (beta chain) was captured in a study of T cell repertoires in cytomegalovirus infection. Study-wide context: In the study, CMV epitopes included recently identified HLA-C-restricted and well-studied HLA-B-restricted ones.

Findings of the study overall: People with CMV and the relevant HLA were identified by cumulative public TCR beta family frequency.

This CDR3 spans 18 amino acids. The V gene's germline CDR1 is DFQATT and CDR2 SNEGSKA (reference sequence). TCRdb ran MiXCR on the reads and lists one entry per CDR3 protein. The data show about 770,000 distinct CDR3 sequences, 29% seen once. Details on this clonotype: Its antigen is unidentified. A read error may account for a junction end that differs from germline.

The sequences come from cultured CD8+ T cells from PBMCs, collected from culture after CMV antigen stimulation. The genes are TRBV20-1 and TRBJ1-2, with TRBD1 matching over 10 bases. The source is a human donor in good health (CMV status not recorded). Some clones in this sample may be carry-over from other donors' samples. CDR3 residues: CSARESGGQGRYHYGYTF. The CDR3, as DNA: TGCAGTGCCAGAGAAAGCGGGGGACAGGGGCGATATCACTATGGCTACACCTTC.